The 13 T cell receptor beta chains below all came from one sample that was sequenced in a study of blood T cell repertoires in COVID-19. The data were produced by immunoSEQ multiplex PCR, yet TCRdb's version contains in-frame clones alone and is incomplete. The data contain about 290,000 clones, 89% of them singletons. Material for sequencing was PBMCs or T cells enriched from blood (not recorded which). The receptors were gathered from a woman aged 35 to 49 who had recovered from COVID-19.

This clone was observed a single time. The chain recombines TRBV4-3 with TRBJ2-3; 9 bases are shared with TRBD2. Germline CDR1 LGHNA, CDR2 YSLEER. This CDR3 has 16 residues. The junction had 4 bases not matched to a gene; V was cut back by 1 base and J by 2 bases. The CDR3 bases are TGCGCCAGCAGCCAAGTGGTAGCGGGAGACACAGATACGCAGTATTTT. Protein product: CASSQVVAGDTDTQYF.

The rearrangement uses TRBV4-2 and TRBJ1-1; 7 nucleotides match TRBD1. There are 19 residues in the CDR3. The V segment lost 0 bases and the J segment 4 bases; nucleotides outside the gene matches: 17. Per the germline V gene, CDR1 is LGHNA and CDR2 is YNFKEQ. In DNA form, the CDR3 reads TGTGCCAGCAGCCAAGAGACCTTCGACAGGGATCCTCCCCTCACTGAAGCTTTCTTT. Amino acids: CASSQETFDRDPPLTEAFF.

This clone was seen once. The chain recombines TRBV27 with TRBJ2-7, with 10 bases identical to TRBD2. Germline V CDR1 and CDR2: MNHEY, SMNVEV (reference sequence). The CDR3 sequence is 18 residues long. Unmatched junction bases numbered 15, after V lost 3 bases and J lost 4 bases. CDR3 DNA: TGTGCCAGCAGTTTCCAACCTCCCTCTAGCGGGAGTTCTTACGAGCAGTACTTC. Its protein is CASSFQPPSSGSSYEQYF.

The chain is built from TRBV7-8 and TRBJ2-7, with D perhaps matching TRBD1 (7 bases). Trimming cost V 3 bases and J 2 bases, with 14 bases left between them. The CDR3 has 15 residues. Per the germline V gene, CDR1 is SGHVS and CDR2 is FQNEAQ. The CDR3 nucleotides read TGTGCCAGCAGCTTCCGGAGGGACAGCACCTACGAGCAGTACTTC. Translation: CASSFRRDSTYEQYF. The whole variable domain, filled in from reference TRBV7-8 and TRBJ2-7, reads GAGVSQSPRYKVAKRGQDVALRCDPISGHVSLFWYQQALGQGPEFLTYFQNEAQLDKSGLPSDRFFAERPEGSVSTLKIQRTQQEDSAVYLCASSFRRDSTYEQYFGPGTRLTVT.

The V call is TRBV7-2, the J call TRBJ1-1, with D perhaps TRBD1 (6 bases). The germline V and J ends were trimmed by 5 bases and 8 bases, with 15 bases remaining between them. The germline CDR1 and CDR2 sequences are SGHTA and FQGNSA. CDR3 length: 13 amino acids. The CDR3 is CASSPDRRKEAFF. The DNA for the CDR3 is TGTGCCAGCAGCCCCGACAGGCGCAAAGAAGCTTTCTTT.

The chain is built from TRBV20-1 and TRBJ2-7; 9 bases are a match to TRBD1. In germline, CDR1 is DFQATT, CDR2 SNEGSKA (reference sequence). Losses at the gene ends were 3 bases for V and 8 bases for J; bases not matched to a gene: 11. The CDR3 is 14 residues long. CDR3 amino acids: CSASVRDRAIKQYF. The CDR3 DNA reads TGCAGTGCTAGTGTCCGGGACAGGGCCATCAAGCAGTACTTC.

The CDR3 spells CASSLPTGTEAFF. The CDR3 nucleotides read TGTGCCAGCAGCCTACCGACGGGGACTGAAGCTTTCTTT. The rearrangement joins TRBV13 to TRBJ1-1; unclear D gene. Germline V lookup: CDR1 PRHDT, CDR2 FYEKMQ (reference sequence). Trimming took off 5 bases at V and 5 bases at J, with 12 bases between the two ends. This CDR3 region has 13 residues.

This chain uses TRBV2 with TRBJ1-2, with TRBD1 matching over 8 bases. Unmatched junction bases numbered 3, after V lost 4 bases and J lost 2 bases. CDR1 and CDR2 (germline): SNHLY, FYNNEI. The CDR3 is made up of 14 amino acids. The CDR3 spells CASSVDRGNYGYTF. The CDR3 nucleotides are TGTGCCAGCAGTGTCGACAGGGGAAACTATGGCTACACCTTC.

J is TRBJ2-3 and V is TRBV9, with 7 bases aligning to TRBD1. Germline lookup yields CDR1 SGDLS and CDR2 YYNGEE. J was trimmed by 8 bases and V by 3 bases; bases with no gene match: 6. The CDR3 loop spans 13 amino acids. Here the CDR3 DNA reads TGTGCCAGCAGCGACCGACAGGGCGGTACGCAGTATTTT. The encoded protein is CASSDRQGGTQYF.

The V and J genes are TRBV29-1 and TRBJ1-1, with D possibly matching TRBD1 (5 bases). V was pared by 6 bases and J by 0 bases, with 11 bases between. Looked up from germline, CDR1 is SQVTM and CDR2 is ANQGSEA. The CDR3 loop spans 13 amino acids. The CDR3 region has the DNA TGCAGCGTCTTACAGGCGGTGAACACTGAAGCTTTCTTT. Its translation is CSVLQAVNTEAFF.

The chain employs TRBV19 and TRBJ2-5; TRBD2 matches 16 bases. The germline gives CDR1 LNHDA, CDR2 SQIVND (reference sequence). Trimming removed 6 bases from V and 4 bases from J; junction bases left unmatched: 11. CDR3 length equals 18 residues. The CDR3 sequence: CASSPGLAGGPGRETQYF. For the CDR3, the DNA is TGTGCCAGTAGCCCGGGACTAGCGGGAGGGCCGGGCCGAGAGACCCAGTACTTC.

This clone was recorded once. The CDR3 nucleotides are TGTGCCTGGAGCAACCCCCCGGGACTTAATGAGCAGTTCTTC. This sequence encodes CAWSNPPGLNEQFF. The rearrangement joins TRBV30 to TRBJ2-1; weak D call: TRBD2 (6 bases). Germline V gives CDR1 GTSNPN, CDR2 SVGIG (reference sequence). V was clipped by 3 bases and J by 7 bases, with 16 bases between them. This CDR3 spans 14 amino acids.

The chain carries TRBV7-2 and TRBJ2-5; 14 bases are shared with TRBD2. Germline CDR1 and CDR2: SGHTA and FQGNSA. With 10 bases clipped from V and 5 bases from J, the junction kept 12 bases outside the gene matches. The CDR3 length is 16 residues. The CDR3, as DNA: TGTGCCACCTCACAGACTAGCGGGAGGGCCAGGGAGACCCAGTACTTC. This codes for CATSQTSGRARETQYF.